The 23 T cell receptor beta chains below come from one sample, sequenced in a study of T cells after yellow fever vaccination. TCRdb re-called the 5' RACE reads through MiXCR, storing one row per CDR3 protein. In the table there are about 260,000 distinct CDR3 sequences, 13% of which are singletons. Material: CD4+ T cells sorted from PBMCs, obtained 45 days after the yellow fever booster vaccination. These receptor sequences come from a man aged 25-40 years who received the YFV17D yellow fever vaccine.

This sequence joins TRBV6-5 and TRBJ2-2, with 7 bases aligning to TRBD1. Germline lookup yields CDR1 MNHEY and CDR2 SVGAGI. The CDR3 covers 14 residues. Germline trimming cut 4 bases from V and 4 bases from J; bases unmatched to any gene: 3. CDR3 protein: CASSSTGATGELFF. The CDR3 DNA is TGTGCCAGCAGTTCCACAGGGGCCACCGGGGAGCTGTTTTTT.

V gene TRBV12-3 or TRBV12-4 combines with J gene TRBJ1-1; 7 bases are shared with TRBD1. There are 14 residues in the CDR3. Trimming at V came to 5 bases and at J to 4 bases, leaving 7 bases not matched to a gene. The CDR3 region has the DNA TGTGCCAGCAGTCCGGACAGGCGGAGCACTGAAGCTTTCTTT. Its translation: CASSPDRRSTEAFF.

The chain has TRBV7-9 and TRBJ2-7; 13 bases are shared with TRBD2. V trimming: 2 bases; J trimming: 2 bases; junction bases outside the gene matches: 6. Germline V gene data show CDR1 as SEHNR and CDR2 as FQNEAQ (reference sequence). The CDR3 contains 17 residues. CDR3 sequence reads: CASSLSRLAGGTYEQYF. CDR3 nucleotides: TGTGCCAGCAGCTTATCCCGACTAGCGGGAGGAACCTACGAGCAGTACTTC.

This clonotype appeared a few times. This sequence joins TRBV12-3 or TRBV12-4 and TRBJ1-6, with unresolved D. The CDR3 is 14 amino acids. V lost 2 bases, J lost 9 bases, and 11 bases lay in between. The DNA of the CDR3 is TGTGCCAGCAGTTTAATGAGCTATGGTTCACCCCTCCACTTT. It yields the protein CASSLMSYGSPLHF.

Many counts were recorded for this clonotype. The CDR3 DNA follows: TGTGCCACCAGTGACCCCGGGACTAGCACAGATACGCAGTATTTT. This encodes CATSDPGTSTDTQYF. The genes are TRBV24-1 and TRBJ2-3; TRBD2 might be the D (6 bases). This CDR3 has 15 residues. With 4 bases removed from V and 0 bases from J, the gap between germline ends came to 10 bases. The germline V gene encodes CDR1 KGHDR and CDR2 SFDVKD.

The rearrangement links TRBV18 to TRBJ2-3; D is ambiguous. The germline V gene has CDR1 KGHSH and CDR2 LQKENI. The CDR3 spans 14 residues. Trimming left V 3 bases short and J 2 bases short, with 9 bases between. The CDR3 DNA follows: TGTGCCAGCTCACCCCGAACCTTCACAGATACGCAGTATTTT. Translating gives CASSPRTFTDTQYF.

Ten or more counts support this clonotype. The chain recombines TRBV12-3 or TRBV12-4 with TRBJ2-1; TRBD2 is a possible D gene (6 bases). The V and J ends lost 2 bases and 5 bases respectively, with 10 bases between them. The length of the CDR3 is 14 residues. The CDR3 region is CASSLSSGNNEQFF. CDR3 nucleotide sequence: TGTGCCAGCAGTTTAAGTAGCGGCAACAATGAGCAGTTCTTC.

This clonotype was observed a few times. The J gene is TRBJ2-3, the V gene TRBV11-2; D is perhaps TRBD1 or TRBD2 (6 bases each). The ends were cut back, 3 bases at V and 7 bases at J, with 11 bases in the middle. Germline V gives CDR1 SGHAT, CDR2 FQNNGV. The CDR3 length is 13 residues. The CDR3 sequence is CASSFGGPNTQYF. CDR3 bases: TGTGCCAGCAGCTTTGGGGGGCCAAATACGCAGTATTTT.

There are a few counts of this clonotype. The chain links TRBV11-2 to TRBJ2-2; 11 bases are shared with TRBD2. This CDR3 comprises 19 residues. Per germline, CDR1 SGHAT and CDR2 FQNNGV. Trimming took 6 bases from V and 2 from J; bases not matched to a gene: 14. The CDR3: CASRNLAGGIRHNTGELFF. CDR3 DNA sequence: TGTGCCAGCAGGAATCTAGCGGGAGGAATCCGACATAACACCGGGGAGCTGTTTTTT.

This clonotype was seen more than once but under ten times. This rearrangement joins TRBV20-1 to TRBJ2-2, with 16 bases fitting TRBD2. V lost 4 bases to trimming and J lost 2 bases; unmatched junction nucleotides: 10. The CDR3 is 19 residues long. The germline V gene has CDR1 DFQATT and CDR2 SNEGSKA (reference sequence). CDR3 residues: CSAKGLAGGIRVNTGELFF. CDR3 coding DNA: TGCAGTGCTAAGGGACTAGCGGGAGGGATTAGAGTAAACACCGGGGAGCTGTTTTTT.

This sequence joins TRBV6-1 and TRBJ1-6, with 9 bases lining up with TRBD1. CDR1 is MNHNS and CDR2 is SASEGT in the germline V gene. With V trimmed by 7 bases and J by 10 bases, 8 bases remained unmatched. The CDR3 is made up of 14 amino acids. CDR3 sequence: CASTPGQGNSPLHF. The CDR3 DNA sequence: TGTGCCAGCACCCCGGGACAGGGTAACTCACCCCTCCACTTT.

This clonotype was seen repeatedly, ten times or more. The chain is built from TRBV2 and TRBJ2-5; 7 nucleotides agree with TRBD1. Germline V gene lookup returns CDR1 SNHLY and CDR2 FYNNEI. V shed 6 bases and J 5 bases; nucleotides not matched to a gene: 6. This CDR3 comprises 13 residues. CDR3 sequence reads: CASSKQGWETQYF. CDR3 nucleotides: TGTGCCAGCAGCAAACAGGGGTGGGAGACCCAGTACTTC.

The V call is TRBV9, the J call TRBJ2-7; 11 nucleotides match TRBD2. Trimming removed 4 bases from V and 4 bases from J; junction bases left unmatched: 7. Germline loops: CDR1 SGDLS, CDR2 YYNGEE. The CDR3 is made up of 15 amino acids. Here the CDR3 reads CASSPLLAGGYEQYF. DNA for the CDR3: TGTGCCAGCAGCCCCCTGCTAGCGGGAGGTTACGAGCAGTACTTC.

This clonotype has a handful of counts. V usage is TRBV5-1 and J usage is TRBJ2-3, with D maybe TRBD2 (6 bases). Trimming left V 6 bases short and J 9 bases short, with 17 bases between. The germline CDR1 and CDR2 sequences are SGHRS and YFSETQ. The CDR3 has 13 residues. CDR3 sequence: CASTSGRAGTQYF. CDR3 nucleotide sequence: TGCGCCAGCACTTCCGGGAGAGCTGGGACGCAGTATTTT.

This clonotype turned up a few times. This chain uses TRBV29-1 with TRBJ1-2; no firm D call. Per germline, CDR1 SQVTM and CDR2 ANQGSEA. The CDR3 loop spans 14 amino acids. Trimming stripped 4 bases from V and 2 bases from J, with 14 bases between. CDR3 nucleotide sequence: TGCAGCGTTGTCTCCCCGAGTCAGAACTATGGCTACACCTTC. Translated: CSVVSPSQNYGYTF.

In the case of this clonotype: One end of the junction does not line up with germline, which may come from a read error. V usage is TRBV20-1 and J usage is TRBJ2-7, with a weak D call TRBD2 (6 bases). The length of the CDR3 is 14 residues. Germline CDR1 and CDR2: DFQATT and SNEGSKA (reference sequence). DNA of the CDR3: TGCAGTGCTAGAAGGAGGGATCCCCCGGACGAGCGGTACTTC. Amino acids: CSARRRDPPDERYF.

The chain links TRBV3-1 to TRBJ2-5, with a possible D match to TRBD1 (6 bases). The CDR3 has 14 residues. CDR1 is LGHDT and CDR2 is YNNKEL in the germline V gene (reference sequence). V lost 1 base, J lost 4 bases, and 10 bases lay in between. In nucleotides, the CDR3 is TGTGCCAGCAGCCAAGGCAGGGGTGGAGAGACCCAGTACTTC. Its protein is CASSQGRGGETQYF.

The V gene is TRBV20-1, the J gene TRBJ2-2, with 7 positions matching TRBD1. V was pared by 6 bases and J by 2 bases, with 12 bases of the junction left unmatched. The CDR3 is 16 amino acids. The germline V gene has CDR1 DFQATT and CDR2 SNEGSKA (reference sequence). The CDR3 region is CSARTGPQTNTGELFF. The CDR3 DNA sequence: TGCAGTGCGAGGACAGGACCACAGACAAACACCGGGGAGCTGTTTTTT.

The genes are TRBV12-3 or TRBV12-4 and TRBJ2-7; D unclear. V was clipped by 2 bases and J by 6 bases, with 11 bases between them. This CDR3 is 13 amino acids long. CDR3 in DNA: TGTGCCAGCAGTTTACGACACCTGGTCGAGCAGTACTTC. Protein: CASSLRHLVEQYF.

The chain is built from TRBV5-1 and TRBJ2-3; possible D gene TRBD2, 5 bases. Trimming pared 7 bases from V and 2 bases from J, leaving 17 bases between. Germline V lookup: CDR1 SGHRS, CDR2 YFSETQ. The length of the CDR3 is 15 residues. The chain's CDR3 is CASGPRLTHTDTQYF. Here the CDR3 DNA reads TGCGCCAGCGGACCCAGACTAACCCACACAGATACGCAGTATTTT.

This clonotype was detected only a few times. CDR3 amino acids: CASSQQTGLETQYF. The CDR3 DNA sequence: TGTGCCAGCTCACAACAAACAGGGTTGGAGACCCAGTACTTC. The chain couples TRBV18 to TRBJ2-5, with D possibly being TRBD1 (6 bases). Germline V gene sequence: CDR1 KGHSH, CDR2 LQKENI. The CDR3 sequence is 14 residues long. V lost 4 bases and J 5 bases, leaving 14 bases between the germline ends.

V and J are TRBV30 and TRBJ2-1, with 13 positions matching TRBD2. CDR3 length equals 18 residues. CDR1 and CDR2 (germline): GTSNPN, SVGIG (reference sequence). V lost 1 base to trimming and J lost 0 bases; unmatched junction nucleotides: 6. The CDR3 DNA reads TGTGCCTGGAGTGCCGGGACTAGCGGGGTGAGCTCCTACAATGAGCAGTTCTTC. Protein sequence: CAWSAGTSGVSSYNEQFF.

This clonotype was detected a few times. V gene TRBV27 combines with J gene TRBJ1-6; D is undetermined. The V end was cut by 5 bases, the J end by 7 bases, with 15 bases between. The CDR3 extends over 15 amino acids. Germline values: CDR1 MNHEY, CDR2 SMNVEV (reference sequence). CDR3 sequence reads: CASSPPGLRNSPLHF. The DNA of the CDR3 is TGTGCCAGCAGTCCCCCTGGGCTCCGAAATTCACCCCTCCACTTT.